Listed here are 8 T cell receptor beta chains from one sample, sequenced in a study of blood T cells in healthy people across ages (dated by TCRdb to between 2014 and 2017). Library preparation used 5' RACE. The instrument given in TCRdb is Illumina HiSeq 2500. A second PCR of about 6 to 12 cycles was performed with a sample-barcoded 5' primer and a J-beta primer mix. The public reads were reprocessed in TCRdb via fastp at Q25 and MiXCR, keeping in-frame beta chains. Every distinct CDR3 protein forms one entry, paired with its most common genes and DNA. In all, the sample holds about 1.8 million distinct CDR3 sequences, and about 49% of those were seen once. Roughly 2.1% of the sample comes from the top ten. Sequenced: blood. These receptors originate from a woman between 35 and 50 years old in good health.

This clonotype was seen a few times. The rearrangement joins TRBV6-4 to TRBJ2-6; TRBD1 agrees at 7 bases. Germline values: CDR1 MRHNA, CDR2 SNTAGT. The CDR3 is made up of 16 amino acids. After removal of 6 bases from V and 0 bases from J, the junction contained 5 bases not matched to a gene. Written as DNA, the CDR3 is TGTGCCAGCAGCCGGGACAGCCTCTCTGGGGCCAACGTCCTGACTTTC. Translation: CASSRDSLSGANVLTF.

V is TRBV7-7 and J is TRBJ2-7, with D possibly being TRBD1 (5 bases). Germline loops: CDR1 SSHAT, CDR2 FNYEAQ (reference sequence). The CDR3 sequence is 13 residues long. The CDR3 region is CASSLGFRDEQYF. The CDR3 bases are TGTGCTAGCTCACTTGGGTTCAGGGACGAGCAGTACTTC.

This clonotype was found once. CDR3 sequence (DNA): TGCAGTGCTAACACCTACGGGACAGGGGGCTACGAGCAGTACTTC. Its protein is CSANTYGTGGYEQYF. This sequence joins TRBV20-1 and TRBJ2-7; 11 nucleotides match TRBD1. The germline V gene encodes CDR1 DFQATT and CDR2 SNEGSKA (reference sequence). J gave up 3 bases and V 4 bases, and 8 bases lay outside the gene matches. CDR3 length equals 15 residues.

This clonotype was seen a handful of times. The rearrangement joins TRBV7-9 to TRBJ2-1, with D tentatively TRBD1 (6 bases). Germline loops: CDR1 SEHNR, CDR2 FQNEAQ (reference sequence). The CDR3 runs 19 residues. V shed 1 base and J shed 1 base, with 20 bases lying between them. The CDR3 spells CASSLVGPGTPKSYNEQFF. The CDR3 DNA is TGTGCCAGCAGCTTAGTGGGTCCCGGGACACCCAAATCCTACAATGAGCAGTTCTTC.

The rearrangement joins TRBV3-1 to TRBJ2-3, with 10 positions matching TRBD2. The germline CDR1 and CDR2 sequences are LGHDT and YNNKEL (reference sequence). The CDR3 length is 18 residues. J was trimmed by 2 bases and V by 4 bases; bases with no gene match: 12. The chain's CDR3 is CASSLRYGLAGVTDTQYF. The CDR3 DNA is TGTGCCAGCAGCCTTCGGTATGGGCTAGCGGGGGTCACAGATACGCAGTATTTT.

This clonotype came up a few times. The rearrangement uses TRBV20-1 and TRBJ1-2, with D possibly TRBD1 on 5 matching bases. This CDR3 contains 13 residues. Germline V gives CDR1 DFQATT, CDR2 SNEGSKA (reference sequence). The V end lost 4 bases, the J end lost 1 base, and 10 bases lay between the germline ends. DNA of the CDR3: TGCAGTGCTAAAAGGGACGGTAACTATGGCTACACCTTC. It translates to CSAKRDGNYGYTF.

The chain couples TRBV7-2 to TRBJ2-1; the match to TRBD2 covers 8 bases. With V trimmed by 5 bases and J by 12 bases, 12 bases remained unmatched. The V gene's germline CDR1 is SGHTA and CDR2 FQGNSA. The CDR3 extends over 14 amino acids. The CDR3 DNA reads TGTGCCAGCAGCGTAGATAGGCTAGCGGGTACGCAGTTCTTC. It specifies CASSVDRLAGTQFF.

J is TRBJ2-7 and V is TRBV4-3; weak D call: TRBD1 (6 bases). CDR1 and CDR2 from the germline V gene are LGHNA and YSLEER. The length of the CDR3 is 14 residues. Trimming took off 3 bases at V and 2 bases at J, with 11 bases between the two ends. CDR3 sequence: CASSHATGTYEQYF. The CDR3 DNA follows: TGCGCCAGCAGCCATGCGACAGGAACCTACGAGCAGTACTTC.